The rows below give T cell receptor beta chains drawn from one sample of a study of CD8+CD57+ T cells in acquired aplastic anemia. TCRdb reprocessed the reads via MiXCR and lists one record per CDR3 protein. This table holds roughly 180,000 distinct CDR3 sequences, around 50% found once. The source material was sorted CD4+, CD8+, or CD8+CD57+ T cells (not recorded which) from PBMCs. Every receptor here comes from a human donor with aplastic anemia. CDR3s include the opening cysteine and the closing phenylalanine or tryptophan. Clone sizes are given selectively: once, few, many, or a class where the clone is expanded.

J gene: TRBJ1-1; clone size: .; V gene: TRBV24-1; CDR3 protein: CASSLGQYGVTEAFF
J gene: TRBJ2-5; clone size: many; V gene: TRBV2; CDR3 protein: CASSGTSGATLGTQYF
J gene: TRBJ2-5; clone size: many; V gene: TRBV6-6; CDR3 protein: CASKTSGEETQYF
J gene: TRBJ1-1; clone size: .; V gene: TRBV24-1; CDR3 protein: CATSDHKVGEAFF
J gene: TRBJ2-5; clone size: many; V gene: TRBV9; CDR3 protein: CASSSPSGETQYF
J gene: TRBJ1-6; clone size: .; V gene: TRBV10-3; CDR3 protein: CAISDTQGLGSPLHF
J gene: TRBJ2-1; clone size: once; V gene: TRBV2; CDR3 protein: CASSGSQGAFNEQFF
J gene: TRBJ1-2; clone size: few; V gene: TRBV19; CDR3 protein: CASSIPQGEGYGYTF
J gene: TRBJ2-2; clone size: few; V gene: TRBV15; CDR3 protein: CATSTIRFGPGELFF
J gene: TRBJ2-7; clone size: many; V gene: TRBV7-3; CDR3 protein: CASSPGGSYEQYF
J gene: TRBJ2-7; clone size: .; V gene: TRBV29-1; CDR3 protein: CSVVRSYEQYF
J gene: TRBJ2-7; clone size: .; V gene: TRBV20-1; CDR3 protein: CSARGQRGLEQYF
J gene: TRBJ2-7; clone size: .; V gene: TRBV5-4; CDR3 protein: CASSDAQSYEQYF
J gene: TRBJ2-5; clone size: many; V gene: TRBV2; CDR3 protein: CASSGLLADKETQYF
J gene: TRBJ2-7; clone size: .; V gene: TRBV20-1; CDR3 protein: CSARDPRQGFHEQYF
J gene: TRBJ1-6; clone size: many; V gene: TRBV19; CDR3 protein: CATGPTTNSPLHF
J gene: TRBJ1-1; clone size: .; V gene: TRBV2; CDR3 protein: CALRGEAFF
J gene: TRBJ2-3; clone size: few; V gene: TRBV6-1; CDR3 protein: CASSAVSAESSTDTQYF
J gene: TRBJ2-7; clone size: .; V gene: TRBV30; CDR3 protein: CAWRNRDRPYEQYF
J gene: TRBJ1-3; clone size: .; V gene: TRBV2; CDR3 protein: CASSVDSISGNTIYF
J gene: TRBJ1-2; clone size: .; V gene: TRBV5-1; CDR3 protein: CASSPGQGTQGYTF
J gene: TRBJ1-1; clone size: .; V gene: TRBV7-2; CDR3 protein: CASSLRVVNTEAFF
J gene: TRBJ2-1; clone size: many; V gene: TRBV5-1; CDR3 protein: CASSSLAGTVNNEQFF
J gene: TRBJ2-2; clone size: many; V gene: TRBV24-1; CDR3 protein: CATSEPGQGVAGELFF
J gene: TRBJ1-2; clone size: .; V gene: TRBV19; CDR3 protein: CASWDRAGYGYTF
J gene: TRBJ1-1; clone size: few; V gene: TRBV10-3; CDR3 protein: CAISVEGSNTEAFF
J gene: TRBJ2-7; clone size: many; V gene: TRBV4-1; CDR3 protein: CASSRSSGGEYEQYF
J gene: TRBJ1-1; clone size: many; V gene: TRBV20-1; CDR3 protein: CSARSPRDQNTEAFF
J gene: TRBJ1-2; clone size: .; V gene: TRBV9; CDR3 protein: CASSSPGTGYGYTF
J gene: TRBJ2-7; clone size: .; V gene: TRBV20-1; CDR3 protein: CSATSGSSYEQYF
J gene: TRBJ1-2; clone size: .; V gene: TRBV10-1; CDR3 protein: CARTGHHGYTF
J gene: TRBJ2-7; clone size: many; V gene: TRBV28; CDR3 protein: CASSFRQGDEQYF
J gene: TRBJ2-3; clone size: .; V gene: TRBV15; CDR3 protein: CATSGRERADTQYF
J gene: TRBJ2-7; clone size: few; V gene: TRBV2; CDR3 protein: CASSTGVLSSYEQYF
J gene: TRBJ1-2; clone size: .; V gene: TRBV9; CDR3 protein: CASSVAQDRLTNYGYTF
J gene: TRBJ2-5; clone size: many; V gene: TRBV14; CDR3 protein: CASSSGRRGSLLGETQYF
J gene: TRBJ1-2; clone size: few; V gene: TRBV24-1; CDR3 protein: CATSDLTGTGGNYGYTF
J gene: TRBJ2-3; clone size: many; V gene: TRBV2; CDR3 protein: CASSRQSGTGMRGTDTQYF
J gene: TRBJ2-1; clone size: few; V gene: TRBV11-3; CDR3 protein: CASSLGQDYNEQFF
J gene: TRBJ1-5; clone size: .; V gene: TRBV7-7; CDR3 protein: CASSSGPNQPQHF
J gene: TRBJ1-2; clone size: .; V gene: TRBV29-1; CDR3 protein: CSVEGGYGYTF
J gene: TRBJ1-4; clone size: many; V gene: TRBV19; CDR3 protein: CASSRETGRVSFF
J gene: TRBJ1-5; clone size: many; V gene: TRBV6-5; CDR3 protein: CASSYSGVSNQPQHF
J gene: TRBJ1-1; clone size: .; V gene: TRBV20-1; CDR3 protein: CSAREREVRGGNTEAFF
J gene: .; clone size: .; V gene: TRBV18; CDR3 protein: CASSRWDRASCYEQYF
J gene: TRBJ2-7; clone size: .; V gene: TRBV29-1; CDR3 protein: CSARLADTYEQYF
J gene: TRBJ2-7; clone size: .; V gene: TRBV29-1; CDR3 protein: CSVTLAGSYEQYF
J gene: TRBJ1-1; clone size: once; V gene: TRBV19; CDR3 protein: CASKTGALEAFF
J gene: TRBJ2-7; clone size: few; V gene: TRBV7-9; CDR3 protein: CASSQDIFYEQYF
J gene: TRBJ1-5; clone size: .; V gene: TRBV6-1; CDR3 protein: CASGEGTSNQPQHF
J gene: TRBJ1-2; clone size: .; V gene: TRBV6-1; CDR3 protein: CATRQGYYTF
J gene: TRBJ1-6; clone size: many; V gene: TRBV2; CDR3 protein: CASSKDRYLNNSPLHF
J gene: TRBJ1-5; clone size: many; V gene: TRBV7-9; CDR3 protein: CASSLGGRGNQPQHF
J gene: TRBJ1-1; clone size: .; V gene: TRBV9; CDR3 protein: CASSVSRKDTEAFF
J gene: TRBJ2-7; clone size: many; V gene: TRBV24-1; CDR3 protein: CATSDTGTGGLEQYF